One sample yielded the 15 T cell receptor beta chains listed below, sequenced in a study of T cell responses to AZD1222 COVID-19 vaccine. The assay was immunoSEQ multiplex PCR, and TCRdb's table has in-frame clones only and misses some. The sample carries tens of thousands of clones, less than 85% recorded once. Material: peripheral blood, obtained 28 days after the second AZD1222 dose. Receptors were obtained from an adult who received the AZD1222 COVID-19 vaccine.

The chain carries TRBV20-1 and TRBJ2-1; D is uncertain. The V and J ends lost 3 bases and 5 bases respectively, with 5 bases between them. CDR1 is DFQATT and CDR2 is SNEGSKA in the germline V gene (reference sequence). This CDR3 is built from 11 residues. The CDR3 region has the DNA TGCAGTGCTAGCAATAACAATGAGCAGTTCTTC. It encodes CSASNNNEQFF.

The V call is TRBV28, the J call TRBJ1-1; D gene ambiguous. Trimming stripped 3 bases from V and 8 bases from J, with 16 bases between. The V gene's germline CDR1 is MDHEN and CDR2 SYDVKM. The CDR3 runs to 14 residues. The CDR3: CASSFSFRTGEAFF. Written as DNA, the CDR3 is TGTGCCAGCAGTTTCAGCTTTAGAACGGGGGAAGCTTTCTTT.

The chain uses TRBV10-3 and TRBJ2-3, with 7 bases lining up with TRBD1. V was clipped by 10 bases and J by 2 bases; unmatched bases: 3. The CDR3 totals 12 residues. The germline V gene has CDR1 ENHRY and CDR2 SYGVKD. In DNA form, the CDR3 reads TGTGCCAGCACAGGGGACACAGATACGCAGTATTTT. Translation: CASTGDTDTQYF.

This sequence joins TRBV7-9 and TRBJ1-2; D unclear. The V gene's germline CDR1 is SEHNR and CDR2 FQNEAQ (reference sequence). Trimming shortened V by 5 bases and J by 7 bases, and 17 bases separated the two germline ends. The CDR3 extends over 14 amino acids. The CDR3 region is CASSPPRWQPGYTF. The CDR3 DNA reads as TGTGCCAGCAGCCCCCCCCGTTGGCAACCTGGCTACACCTTC.

This sequence joins TRBV7-3 and TRBJ2-2; 10 bases map to TRBD1. The J segment lost 2 bases and the V segment lost 5 bases, leaving 8 bases of the junction unmatched. CDR1 SGHTA and CDR2 FQGTGA come from the germline V gene. The CDR3 extends over 17 amino acids. The chain's CDR3 is CASSVSGTGANTGELFF. CDR3 bases: TGTGCCAGCAGCGTCTCCGGGACAGGGGCAAACACCGGGGAGCTGTTTTTT.

The V and J genes are TRBV18 and TRBJ2-3; a possible D gene is TRBD2 (5 bases). The germline gives CDR1 KGHSH, CDR2 LQKENI. There are 14 residues in the CDR3. The ends were cut back, 0 bases at V and 10 bases at J, with 14 bases in the middle. The CDR3, as DNA: TGTGCCAGCTCACCACCGTCGGGATATGACGCGCAGTATTTT. Translating gives CASSPPSGYDAQYF.

The chain recombines TRBV9 with TRBJ2-5; 7 nucleotides align to TRBD1. Germline lookup yields CDR1 SGDLS and CDR2 YYNGEE. V shed 2 bases, J shed 3 bases, and the junction held 7 bases outside the gene matches. The CDR3 sequence is 15 residues long. CDR3 DNA sequence: TGTGCCAGCAGCGTCGACAGGGTAGGGAAAGAGACCCAGTACTTC. It codes for CASSVDRVGKETQYF.

This chain uses TRBV15 with TRBJ2-1; TRBD1 might be the D (6 bases). The CDR3 consists of 17 residues. Germline CDR1 LNHNV, CDR2 YYDKDF (reference sequence). The V gene lost 0 bases and the J gene lost 5 bases, with 17 bases spanning the gap. The CDR3 protein is CATSRDEGWTDHNEQFF. The CDR3 bases are TGTGCCACCAGCAGAGATGAGGGGTGGACAGACCACAATGAGCAGTTCTTC.

The J gene is TRBJ1-6, the V gene TRBV15; D perhaps matches TRBD1 (5 bases). The germline V gene encodes CDR1 LNHNV and CDR2 YYDKDF (reference sequence). Between the trimmed V and J ends, which lost 2 bases and 10 bases, there was a span of 15 bases. This CDR3 has 15 amino acids. DNA for the CDR3: TGTGCCACCAGCAGAATTTCAGGGTCCGGGTCACCCCTCCACTTT. This sequence encodes CATSRISGSGSPLHF.

The rearrangement links TRBV28 to TRBJ1-3, with D perhaps TRBD1 (6 bases). There are 17 residues in the CDR3. V dropped 6 bases and J dropped 0 bases, with 18 bases sitting between them. Germline assignment: CDR1 MDHEN and CDR2 SYDVKM. DNA for the CDR3: TGTGCCAGCAGCTCCCAATTGACAGGAATCTCTGGAAACACCATATATTTT. Residues: CASSSQLTGISGNTIYF.

This chain connects TRBV28 to TRBJ1-4; D unclear. There are 14 residues in the CDR3. Trimming took 4 bases from V and 0 from J, leaving 6 bases between them. Germline V gene lookup returns CDR1 MDHEN and CDR2 SYDVKM. The CDR3 sequence is CASSSQPTNEKLFF. The CDR3 nucleotides read TGTGCCAGCAGTTCGCAGCCAACTAATGAAAAACTGTTTTTT.

This clone was seen only once. The chain uses TRBV5-6 and TRBJ2-6; D is unclear. This CDR3 has 19 residues. Germline lookup yields CDR1 SGHDT and CDR2 YYEEEE. Trimming pared 2 bases from V and 0 bases from J, leaving 18 bases between. The CDR3 DNA reads as TGTGCCAGCAGCTTCCCGGTGGAGTCTCTAAGCTCTGGGGCCAACGTCCTGACTTTC. Protein sequence: CASSFPVESLSSGANVLTF.

The rearrangement uses TRBV9 and TRBJ2-6, with D unresolved. The CDR3 length is 15 residues. Germline CDR1 reads SGDLS; CDR2 reads YYNGEE. V lost 4 bases and J 1 base, leaving 9 bases between the germline ends. The CDR3 loop reads CASSPQISGANVLTF. The CDR3 DNA sequence: TGTGCCAGCAGCCCCCAGATTTCTGGGGCCAACGTCCTGACTTTC.

The V and J genes are TRBV4-1 and TRBJ2-6, with D unclear. The CDR3 covers 16 residues. V was trimmed by 0 bases and J by 4 bases, leaving 10 bases between them. From germline, CDR1 is MGHRA and CDR2 YSYEKL. The chain's CDR3 is CASSQDPQSGANVLTF. CDR3 sequence (DNA): TGCGCCAGCAGCCAAGATCCACAGAGCGGGGCCAACGTCCTGACTTTC.

J is TRBJ2-3 and V is TRBV20-1; D may correspond to TRBD1 or TRBD2 (6 bases each). The length of the CDR3 is 15 residues. The V end was cut by 3 bases, the J end by 1 base, with 14 bases between. Germline V gene data show CDR1 as DFQATT and CDR2 as SNEGSKA (reference sequence). The CDR3 here is CSASRGPGGTDTQYF. The CDR3, as DNA: TGCAGTGCTAGTCGGGGGCCAGGGGGCACAGATACGCAGTATTTT.